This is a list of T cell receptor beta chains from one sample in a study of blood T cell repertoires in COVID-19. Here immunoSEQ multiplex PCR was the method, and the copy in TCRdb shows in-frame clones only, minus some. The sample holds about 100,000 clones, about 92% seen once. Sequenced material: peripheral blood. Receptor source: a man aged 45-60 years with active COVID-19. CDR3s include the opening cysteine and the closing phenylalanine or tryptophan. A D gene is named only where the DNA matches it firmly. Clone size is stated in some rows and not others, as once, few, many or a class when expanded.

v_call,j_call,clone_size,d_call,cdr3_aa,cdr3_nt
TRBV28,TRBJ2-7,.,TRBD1,CASSETGPTYEQYF,TGTGCCAGCTCAGAGACAGGGCCTACCTACGAGCAGTACTTC
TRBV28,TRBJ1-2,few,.,CASSPSGGDTHNYGYTF,TGTGCCAGCAGTCCCTCCGGAGGAGACACACACAACTATGGCTACACCTTC
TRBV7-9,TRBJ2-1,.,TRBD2,CASSFAAPGGGEQFF,TGTGCCAGCAGCTTCGCCGCTCCGGGGGGTGGTGAGCAGTTCTTC
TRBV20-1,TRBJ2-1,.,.,CSASGASGDNEQFF,TGCAGTGCTAGTGGCGCCTCGGGAGATAATGAGCAGTTCTTC
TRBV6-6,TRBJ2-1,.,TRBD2,CASRPISGRSNEQFF,TGTGCCAGCAGGCCGATTAGCGGGAGATCCAATGAGCAGTTCTTC
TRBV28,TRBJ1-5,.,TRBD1,CASSLRTGGGQPQHF,TGTGCCAGCAGTTTACGGACAGGGGGCGGGCAGCCCCAGCATTTT
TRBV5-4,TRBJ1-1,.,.,CASSLGQSTEAFF,TGTGCCAGCAGCTTGGGACAGTCCACTGAAGCTTTCTTT
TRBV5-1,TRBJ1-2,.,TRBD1,CASSQGTVSGYTF,TGCGCCAGCAGCCAGGGGACAGTGAGTGGCTACACCTTC
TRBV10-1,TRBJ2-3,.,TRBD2,CASSAGTSGATDTQYF,TGCGCCAGCAGTGCGGGGACTAGCGGGGCGACAGATACGCAGTATTTT
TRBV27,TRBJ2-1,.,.,CASSTFEASSYNEQFF,TGTGCCAGCAGCACCTTTGAGGCCAGCTCCTACAATGAGCAGTTCTTC
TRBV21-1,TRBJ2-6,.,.,CASKTGGRNSGANVLTF,TGTGCCAGCAAAACAGGGGGAAGAAACTCTGGGGCCAACGTCCTGACTTTC
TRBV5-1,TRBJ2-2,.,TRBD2,CASSLAGTSGKAGELFF,TGCGCCAGCAGCTTGGCAGGGACTAGCGGGAAGGCCGGGGAGCTGTTTTTT
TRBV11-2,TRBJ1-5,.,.,CASSLQENQPQHF,TGTGCCAGCAGCTTACAGGAAAATCAGCCCCAGCATTTT
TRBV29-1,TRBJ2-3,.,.,CSVERAVDTQYF,TGCAGCGTTGAGAGGGCGGTAGATACGCAGTATTTT
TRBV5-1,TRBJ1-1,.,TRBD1,CASSPGTGTGPVGTEAFF,TGCGCCAGCAGCCCGGGCACCGGGACAGGGCCCGTTGGCACTGAAGCTTTCTTT
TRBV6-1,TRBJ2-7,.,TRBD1,CASSEAPGQGYEQYF,TGTGCCAGCAGTGAAGCGCCTGGACAGGGCTACGAGCAGTACTTC
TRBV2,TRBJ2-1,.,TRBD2,CASSPGLAGGNEQFF,TGTGCCAGCAGTCCGGGACTAGCGGGAGGTAATGAGCAGTTCTTC
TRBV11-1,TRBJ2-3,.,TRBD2,CASSRGLARIQPQYF,TGTGCCAGCAGCCGAGGACTAGCGAGAATTCAGCCGCAGTATTTT
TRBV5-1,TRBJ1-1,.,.,CASSLQGLDTEAFF,TGCGCCAGCAGCTTGCAGGGTCTGGACACTGAAGCTTTCTTT
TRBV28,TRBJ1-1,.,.,CASSRGEWATEAFF,TGTGCCAGCAGCCGCGGGGAGTGGGCCACTGAAGCTTTCTTT
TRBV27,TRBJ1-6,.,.,CASSLREDSPLHF,TGTGCCAGCAGTCTCAGGGAGGATTCACCCCTCCACTTT
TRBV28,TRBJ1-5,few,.,CASRHRLTSYHF,TGTGCCAGCAGGCACAGGTTAACCAGCTACCATTTT
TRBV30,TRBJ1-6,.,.,CAWRDGGNSPLHF,TGTGCCTGGAGGGACGGAGGTAATTCACCCCTCCACTTT
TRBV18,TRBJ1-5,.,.,CASSPRGREEPQHF,TGTGCCAGCTCACCGAGGGGAAGGGAGGAGCCCCAGCATTTT
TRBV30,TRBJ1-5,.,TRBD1,CAWTRAGGQPQHF,TGTGCCTGGACGCGGGCAGGGGGCCAGCCCCAGCATTTT
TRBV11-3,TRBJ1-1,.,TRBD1,CASSFDRGLSEAFF,TGTGCCAGCAGCTTCGACAGGGGGCTCTCTGAAGCTTTCTTT
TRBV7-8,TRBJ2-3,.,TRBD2,CASSLSEAGGEDTQYF,TGTGCCAGCAGCTTATCAGAAGCGGGAGGAGAAGATACGCAGTATTTT
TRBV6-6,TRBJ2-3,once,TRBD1,CASRTDRAGTDTQYF,TGTGCCAGCAGAACCGACAGGGCTGGCACAGATACGCAGTATTTT
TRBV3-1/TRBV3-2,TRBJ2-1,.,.,CASSPPTGGLQQFF,TGTGCCAGCAGCCCTCCGACCGGGGGACTGCAGCAGTTCTTC
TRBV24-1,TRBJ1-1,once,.,CATRGENTEAFF,TGTGCCACCAGGGGCGAGAACACTGAAGCTTTCTTT
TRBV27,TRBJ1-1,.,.,CASSPAGSNTEAFF,TGTGCCAGCAGTCCCGCCGGGTCGAACACTGAAGCTTTCTTT
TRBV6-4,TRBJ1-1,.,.,CASSTGTGTEAFF,TGTGCCAGCAGCACCGGGACTGGCACTGAAGCTTTCTTT
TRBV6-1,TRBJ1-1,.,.,CASSDSRRTEAFF,TGTGCCAGCAGTGATTCAAGGAGGACTGAAGCTTTCTTT
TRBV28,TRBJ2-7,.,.,CASSSFGPTSYEQYF,TGTGCCAGCAGTTCTTTTGGCCCCACCTCCTACGAGCAGTACTTC
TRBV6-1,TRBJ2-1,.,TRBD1,CASSEHRGNEQFF,TGTGCCAGCAGTGAGCACAGGGGCAATGAGCAGTTCTTC